The 16 T cell receptor beta chains reported below all come from one sample, sequenced in a study of T cells in Graves' hyperthyroidism and ophthalmopathy. Amplification of TCR beta CDR3 regions was performed using RNA transcripts as template. First-round RT-PCR with HTBI primers amplified the TCR CDR3 region. TCRdb passed the multiplex PCR reads through MiXCR, listing each CDR3 protein once. The table includes about 290,000 distinct CDR3 sequences, around 16% detected once. Sequencing input: blood. The receptors derive from a man under 40 with Graves' hyperthyroidism.

This clonotype was counted between two and nine times. The CDR3 spells CAISTGQGNRETQYF. The CDR3 region has the DNA TGTGCCATCAGTACCGGACAGGGAAACAGAGAGACCCAGTACTTC. The chain recombines TRBV10-3 with TRBJ2-5; 8 nucleotides align to TRBD1. The V gene's germline CDR1 is ENHRY and CDR2 SYGVKD. V dropped 5 bases and J dropped 4; count of bases not matched to a gene: 9. The CDR3 contains 15 residues.

Ten or more counts support this clonotype. This sequence joins TRBV12-3 or TRBV12-4 and TRBJ2-1; 12 bases agree with TRBD2. V lost 3 bases, J lost 5 bases, and 2 bases stayed unmatched. The CDR3 contains 15 residues. CDR3 loop: CASSFRTSGNNEQFF. The CDR3, as DNA: TGTGCCAGCAGTTTCCGGACTAGCGGGAACAATGAGCAGTTCTTC.

V usage is TRBV18 and J usage is TRBJ1-1; possible D gene TRBD1, 5 bases. The ends were cut back, 2 bases at V and 1 base at J, with 8 bases in the middle. This CDR3 spans 14 amino acids. Germline lookup yields CDR1 KGHSH and CDR2 LQKENI. The CDR3 DNA reads as TGTGCCAGCTCACCAGGGGCAGAGAACACTGAAGCTTTCTTT. This sequence encodes CASSPGAENTEAFF.

This clonotype was picked up many times. This chain links TRBV5-1 with TRBJ2-1, with TRBD1 as a possible D gene (6 bases). The CDR3 runs to 14 residues. The germline V and J ends were trimmed by 0 bases and 5 bases, with 9 bases remaining between them. From germline, CDR1 is SGHRS and CDR2 YFSETQ. Here the CDR3 reads CASSLGSGDNEQFF. The CDR3 region has the DNA TGCGCCAGCAGCTTGGGGTCAGGGGACAATGAGCAGTTCTTC. Drawing the rest from reference TRBV5-1 and TRBJ2-1, the complete variable domain is KAGVTQTPRYLIKTRGQQVTLSCSPISGHRSVSWYQQTPGQGLQFLFEYFSETQRNKGNFPGRFSGRQFSNSRSEMNVSTLELGDSALYLCASSLGSGDNEQFFGPGTRLTVL.

This clonotype was seen at least ten times. The CDR3 coding sequence is TGTGCCAGCTCACCACAGACGTCCTACAATGAGCAGTTCTTC. Translating gives CASSPQTSYNEQFF. The genes are TRBV18 and TRBJ2-1; D unresolved. The germline gives CDR1 KGHSH, CDR2 LQKENI. CDR3 length: 14 residues. V was shortened by 1 base and J by 1 base, with 5 bases between the two germline ends. The variable domain in full, completed from reference TRBV18 and TRBJ2-1, reads NAGVMQNPRHLVRRRGQEARLRCSPMKGHSHVYWYRQLPEEGLKFMVYLQKENIIDESGMPKERFSAEFPKEGPSILRIQQVVRGDSAAYFCASSPQTSYNEQFFGPGTRLTVL.

Many counts were recorded for this clonotype. This chain uses TRBV19 with TRBJ1-6, with unresolved D. Per the germline V gene, CDR1 is LNHDA and CDR2 is SQIVND (reference sequence). The CDR3 consists of 16 residues. Trimming removed 6 bases at V and 11 bases at J, with 23 bases between. The CDR3 DNA follows: TGTGCCAGTAGCCTGGTGTTCGGTGCGCCAAAGGCACCCCTCCACTTT. Its protein product is CASSLVFGAPKAPLHF.

The genes are TRBV27 and TRBJ1-5, with D uncertain. CDR3 size: 13 residues. Germline lookup yields CDR1 MNHEY and CDR2 SMNVEV (reference sequence). V lost 3 bases, J lost 8 bases, and 11 bases lay in between. In DNA, the CDR3 is TGTGCCAGCAGTTTGTACCCAAGGGAGCCCCAGCATTTT. This encodes CASSLYPREPQHF.

In this sample, this clonotype turned up many times. Germline and junction disagree at one end, which may indicate a read error. This chain uses TRBV5-1 with TRBJ2-3; a weak D match, TRBD1 (5 bases). Germline V gives CDR1 SGHRS, CDR2 YFSETQ. This CDR3 comprises 14 residues. The CDR3 region is CASSLEGGTDTQYF. CDR3 DNA sequence: TGTGCCAGCAGCCTCGAAGGGGGCACAGATACGCAGTATTTT.

As for this clonotype: A much larger clone lies one base from this, so it may be a read error. V gene TRBV6-8 combines with J gene TRBJ1-4; D is possibly TRBD1 (5 bases). The CDR3 spans 16 residues. Germline CDR1 MNHGY, CDR2 SAAAGT. The CDR3: CASGCGGCSANEQLFF. CDR3 DNA sequence: TGTGCCAGCGGCTGTGGGGGTTGTTCAGCTAATGAACAACTGTTTTTT.

This clonotype was observed many times. The rearrangement links TRBV28 to TRBJ1-5, with 8 positions matching TRBD1. J lost 4 bases, V lost 5 bases, and 4 bases had no gene match. This CDR3 is 14 amino acids long. Germline CDR1 reads MDHEN; CDR2 reads SYDVKM. In nucleotides, the CDR3 is TGTGCCAGCAGTCCGGACAGGGAAAATCAGCCCCAGCATTTT. Its protein is CASSPDRENQPQHF.

The chain links TRBV20-1 to TRBJ2-3; 12 nucleotides agree with TRBD2. The length of the CDR3 is 17 residues. Germline V lookup: CDR1 DFQATT, CDR2 SNEGSKA (reference sequence). J was trimmed by 0 bases and V by 2 bases; bases with no gene match: 6. The CDR3 DNA sequence: TGCAGTGCTAGACTCCTAGCGGGAGGGATGAGCACAGATACGCAGTATTTT. It codes for CSARLLAGGMSTDTQYF.

This clonotype came up a few times. The J gene is TRBJ1-2, the V gene TRBV24-1; no firm D call. Germline CDR1 reads KGHDR; CDR2 reads SFDVKD. The CDR3 is 14 amino acids. V gave up 1 base and J gave up 2 bases, with 7 bases separating them. The CDR3 protein is CATSDFPRNYGYTF. The CDR3 DNA reads as TGTGCCACCAGTGATTTCCCCAGGAACTATGGCTACACCTTC.

This clonotype was observed at least ten times. The chain couples TRBV20-1 to TRBJ2-1; 10 bases match TRBD2. With 6 bases clipped from V and 5 bases from J, the junction kept 10 bases outside the gene matches. Germline loops: CDR1 DFQATT, CDR2 SNEGSKA (reference sequence). The CDR3 has 15 residues. The CDR3 here is CSAPSLAGANNEQFF. The CDR3 DNA follows: TGCAGTGCCCCGAGTCTAGCGGGAGCCAACAATGAGCAGTTCTTC.

This clonotype was counted a few times. Here the CDR3 reads CSVEMQGSYEQYF. The CDR3 DNA reads TGCAGCGTTGAAATGCAGGGATCCTACGAGCAGTACTTC. The chain is built from TRBV29-1 and TRBJ2-7; possible D gene TRBD1, 5 bases. The CDR3 has 13 residues. Looked up from germline, CDR1 is SQVTM and CDR2 is ANQGSEA. Trimming removed 2 bases at V and 1 base at J, with 9 bases between.

V gene TRBV28 combines with J gene TRBJ1-3; the D is unclear. Germline V CDR1 and CDR2: MDHEN, SYDVKM. The V end was cut by 5 bases, the J end by 4 bases, with 18 bases between. This CDR3 comprises 16 residues. The CDR3 DNA is TGTGCCAGCAGTCCATTTAAGAAGGTAGAGGGAAACACCATATATTTT. Its translation: CASSPFKKVEGNTIYF.

This rearrangement joins TRBV5-1 to TRBJ2-2; 7 bases map to TRBD2. J lost 7 bases, V lost 2 bases, and 14 bases had no gene match. This CDR3 contains 17 residues. The germline gives CDR1 SGHRS, CDR2 YFSETQ. CDR3 amino acids: CASSFGRASGTDGELFF. DNA of the CDR3: TGCGCCAGCAGCTTTGGACGCGCCAGCGGGACTGACGGGGAGCTGTTTTTT.